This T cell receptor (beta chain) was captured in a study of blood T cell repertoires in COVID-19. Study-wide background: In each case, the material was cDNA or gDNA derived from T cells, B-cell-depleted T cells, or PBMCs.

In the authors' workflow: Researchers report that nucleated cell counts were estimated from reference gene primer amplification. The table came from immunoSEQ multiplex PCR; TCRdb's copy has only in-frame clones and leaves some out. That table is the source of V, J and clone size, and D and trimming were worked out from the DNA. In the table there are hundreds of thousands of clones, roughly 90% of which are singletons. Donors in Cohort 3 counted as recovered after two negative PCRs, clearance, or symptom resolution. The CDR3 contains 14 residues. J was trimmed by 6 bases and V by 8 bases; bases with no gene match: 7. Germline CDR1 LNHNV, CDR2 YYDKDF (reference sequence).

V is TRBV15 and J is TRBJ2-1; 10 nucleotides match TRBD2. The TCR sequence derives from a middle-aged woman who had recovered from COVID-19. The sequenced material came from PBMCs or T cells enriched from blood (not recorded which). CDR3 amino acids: CATASGREVNEQFF. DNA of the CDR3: TGTGCCACCGCTAGCGGGAGAGAGGTCAATGAGCAGTTCTTC.